Listed here are 2 T cell receptor beta chains from one sample, sequenced in a study of OX40 agonist ivuxolimab in advanced cancers. The table came from immunoSEQ multiplex PCR; TCRdb's copy has only in-frame clones and leaves some out. The data show over 60,000 clones, 70% to 85% seen once. The starting material was CD4+ or CD8+ T cells sorted from blood, obtained in a trial of the OX40 agonist ivuxolimab. The receptors derive from an adult with an advanced solid tumor such as melanoma, head and neck, liver or kidney cancer.

V and J are TRBV11-2 and TRBJ1-4; D remains ambiguous. The ends were cut back, 3 bases at V and 5 bases at J, with 10 bases in the middle. Germline CDR1 is SGHAT and CDR2 is FQNNGV. The CDR3 has 14 residues. Written as DNA, the CDR3 is TGTGCCAGCAGCTTCGGCAGGCAAAATGAAAAACTGTTTTTT. Its translation is CASSFGRQNEKLFF. Full variable domain (outside the CDR3, taken from reference TRBV11-2 and TRBJ1-4): EAGVAQSPRYKIIEKRQSVAFWCNPISGHATLYWYQQILGQGPKLLIQFQNNGVVDDSQLPKDRFSAERLKGVDSTLKIQPAKLEDSAVYLCASSFGRQNEKLFFGSGTQLSVL.

The chain uses TRBV9 and TRBJ1-5; no reliable D call. V lost 7 bases and J 0 bases, leaving 8 bases between the germline ends. This CDR3 contains 13 residues. From germline, CDR1 is SGDLS and CDR2 YYNGEE. CDR3 sequence: CASGSNSNQPQHF. CDR3 DNA sequence: TGTGCCAGCGGCAGCAATAGCAATCAGCCCCAGCATTTT.